Here is one T cell receptor (beta chain) with its context. These data are taken from a study of blood T cells in healthy people across ages. V lost 5 bases and J lost 10; bases outside the gene matches: 8. The germline CDR1 and CDR2 sequences are SSHAT and FNYEAQ (reference sequence). CDR3 size: 13 residues. The total RNA that was extracted per sample amounted to at least 5.5 micrograms. A second PCR of about 6 to 11 cycles used a sample-barcoded 5' primer and a J-beta primer mix. Each CDR3 protein is one row after TCRdb ran MiXCR on the 5' RACE reads. In the table there are about 680,000 distinct CDR3 sequences, 45% to 50% of which are singletons.

The receptor's source is a woman aged 55-70 years in good health. The chain recombines TRBV7-7 with TRBJ2-1, with TRBD2 matching over 7 bases. The sequencing sample was made of blood. The CDR3 DNA reads TGTGCCAGCAGCGCTCAAACTAGCGCGGAGCAGTTCTTC. It yields the protein CASSAQTSAEQFF. Using reference TRBV7-7 and TRBJ2-1 for the parts outside the CDR3, the full variable domain is GAGVSQSPRYKVTKRGQDVTLRCDPISSHATLYWYQQALGQGPEFLTYFNYEAQPDKSGLPSDRFSAERPEGSISTLTIQRTEQRDSAMYRCASSAQTSAEQFFGPGTRLTVL.